This T cell receptor beta chain was identified in a study of blood T cell repertoires in COVID-19 (dated by TCRdb to 2018 to 2021). A note on the overall study: Samples from collaborators originated in the United States, Italy and Spain and spanned both the acute and convalescent phases of COVID-19. The samples were drawn from the first 160 participants of the ongoing ImmuneRACE study and from over a thousand subjects provided by 6 global collaborators. Deeply sampled blood TCRbeta repertoires from subjects exposed to, actively infected with, or recovered from COVID-19 were included in the dataset. The repertoires were released in a freely available public database intended as a resource for research on the immune response to SARS-CoV-2. The material from the prospective study consisted of cDNA or gDNA derived from T cells, B-cell-depleted T cells, or PBMCs. Where available, HLA class I and class II types were obtained from metadata supplied by the sample provider rather than from assay-based typing. Nearly every sample came with metadata listing a de-identified subject ID, COVID-19 status, age in years and sex. The study at large found these results: The quantity of clinical and demographic metadata differed by source and by participant and was supplied without curation.

The immunoSEQ Assay, a bias-controlled multiplex PCR, was used to amplify TCRbeta CDR3 regions from genomic DNA. In the paper's pipeline: The number of nucleated cells in each sample was estimated by amplification of reference gene primers within the assay. Sequence reads were collapsed and filtered to measure the absolute abundance of every unique TCRbeta CDR3 rearrangement. For each sample, productive Simpson clonality was calculated by taking the square root of Simpson's diversity index across productive rearrangements. The table comes from immuneACCESS by way of TCRdb, which keeps in-frame sequences with V and J called. Part of the clones is missing from these tables; in studies checked, under half for an unresolved V gene and the rest for unknown reasons. The DNA was the basis for D and trimming; V, J and clone size are from that table. Here the sample has fewer than 350,000 clones; about 85% occur a single time. The top ten hold 1.9% of the sample.

Counted from cysteine to phenylalanine, this CDR3 has 14 amino acids. The entry retains the CDR3 DNA only, 42 bases that are in frame from base 1. V has 4 bases trimmed and J has 6 bases trimmed; junction bases matching no gene number 5. In the germline V gene, CDR1 corresponds to ENHRY and CDR2 to SYGVKD. Concerning this clone: Its target antigen remains unknown. Base qualities are not recorded, but no much larger clone differs from it by a single base.

Participants in the prospective study were aged about 18 to 90 years, lived in 20 to 25 United States geographic areas, and enrolled through a virtual design. In the prospective study, cohorts were assigned on the basis of participant-reported clinical history obtained from a screening survey and a study questionnaire. A participant counted as exposed if, within 2 weeks of entering the study, that participant had been in contact with someone who had a PCR-confirmed or clinician-diagnosed COVID-19 case. Each participant in the prospective study had whole blood, serum and a nasopharyngeal or oropharyngeal swab collected by mobile phlebotomists. Participants in the prospective study had the option to provide additional blood draws and questionnaires over a 2-month period. Prospective study blood samples were shipped either frozen or at room temperature before DNA extraction.

The sample consisted of PBMCs or T cells enriched from blood (not recorded which). The chain is encoded by TRBV10-3 joined to TRBJ1-1, with 10 bases in between that match TRBD1. The clonotype originates from a woman in her twenties or thirties who had been exposed to COVID-19. The CDR3 protein sequence reads: CAISGDGTGAEAFF. The nucleotide sequence reads TGTGCCATCAGTGGGGATGGGACAGGGGCTGAAGCTTTCTTT.